The 8 T cell receptor beta chains below were found in one sample sequenced in a study of tumor-infiltrating lymphocytes in primary liver carcinoma. Synthesis of TCR beta cDNA was carried out from 500 ng total RNA with a constant-region primer. Libraries for TCR beta were built through three nested multiplex PCR rounds, which together made up a slightly modified ARM-PCR procedure. Amplification in the first two PCR rounds was performed using TRBV1-TRBV30 forward primers and a C-beta reverse primer for approximately 10 cycles each. Each CDR3 protein gets one entry after TCRdb re-called the multiplex PCR reads with MiXCR. The table records almost 200,000 distinct CDR3 sequences, less than 70% of them present only once. The authors took blood RNA from unsorted whole blood and also extracted germline DNA. The source material was peripheral blood. Source of these receptors: a woman aged 60 to 75 with primary liver carcinoma and hepatitis B virus infection.

Of note for this clonotype: A much larger clone differs from this one at a single base, so this may be a read error. This rearrangement joins TRBV6-5 to TRBJ2-7, with D tentatively TRBD1 (5 bases). CDR1 and CDR2 from the germline V gene are MNHEY and SVGAGI. Trimming stripped 0 bases from V and 5 bases from J, with 14 bases between. The CDR3 is 15 amino acids. CDR3: CASSYSTRTSDEQYF. Here the CDR3 DNA reads TGTGCCAGCAGTTACTCGACCAGGACATCAGACGAGCAGTACTTC.

Of note for this clonotype: Germline and junction disagree at one end, which may indicate a read error. The gene calls are TRBV19 and TRBJ2-7, with a weak D call TRBD1 (5 bases). Germline CDR1 reads LNHDA; CDR2 reads SQIVND (reference sequence). The CDR3 sequence is 16 residues long. Written as DNA, the CDR3 is TGTGCCAGTAGTCCCCGCCGAGACAGATCATCCTATGAGCAGTACTTC. Protein sequence: CASSPRRDRSSYEQYF.

In the case of this clonotype: Since a much larger clone is just one base distant, this may be a read error. The V call is TRBV6-6, the J call TRBJ1-1; the match to TRBD1 covers 8 bases. Trimming took 2 bases from V and 1 from J; bases not matched to a gene: 6. The V gene's germline CDR1 is MNHNY and CDR2 SVGAGI (reference sequence). The length of the CDR3 is 16 residues. The CDR3, as DNA: TGTGCCAGCAGTTACACCAAAGGACAGGGGAACACTGAAGCTTTCTTT. Amino acids: CASSYTKGQGNTEAFF.

A note on this clonotype: A much larger clone lies a single base off, so this may be a read error. The chain carries TRBV6-6 and TRBJ2-7; maybe TRBD1 (6 bases). CDR3 size: 13 residues. Germline lookup yields CDR1 MNHNY and CDR2 SVGAGI (reference sequence). V lost 6 bases and J 12 bases, leaving 21 bases between the germline ends. In DNA form, the CDR3 reads TGTGCCAGCAGCTCGGACAGTCACATACTTCGGTACTTC. Protein product: CASSSDSHILRYF.

Notes on this clonotype: The CDR3 does not close with the conserved phenylalanine or tryptophan, likely indicating a read error. The chain employs TRBV12-3 or TRBV12-4 and TRBJ2-3; 7 nucleotides line up with TRBD2. The CDR3 loop spans 15 amino acids. The CDR3 DNA sequence: TGTGCCAGCAGTTCTGGGGGACTAACCACAGATACACAGTATTCT. As protein: CASSSGGLTTDTQYS.

This clonotype was observed at least ten times. The V and J genes are TRBV11-2 and TRBJ2-1, with a weak D call TRBD2 (6 bases). The CDR3 consists of 18 residues. V was clipped by 3 bases and J by 4 bases, with 22 bases between them. Germline-derived CDR1 and CDR2 are SGHAT and FQNNGV. The CDR3 DNA reads TGTGCCAGCAGCTTTTTCGGTGGGAGGAGGTTAAGATACAATGAGCAGTTCTTC. Translating it yields CASSFFGGRRLRYNEQFF.

This clonotype was detected many times. This chain uses TRBV6-1 with TRBJ2-1; the D gene is possibly TRBD1 (5 bases). Germline assignment: CDR1 MNHNS and CDR2 SASEGT. The CDR3 length is 13 residues. Trimming left V 7 bases short and J 0 bases short, with 7 bases between. The CDR3 DNA reads as TGTGCCAGCATCAGGGTCTCCTACAATGAGCAGTTCTTC. Translation: CASIRVSYNEQFF.

Regarding this clonotype: Because the CDR3 is missing its conserved closing phenylalanine or tryptophan, this is likely a read error. The rearrangement joins TRBV6-1 to TRBJ2-2; 12 bases agree with TRBD2. This CDR3 is built from 17 residues. Germline V gene lookup returns CDR1 MNHNS and CDR2 SASEGT. V dropped 5 bases and J dropped 9; count of bases not matched to a gene: 13. CDR3 nucleotide sequence: TGTGCCAGCAGTACGAAGACTAGCGGGAGAGGTAGTAGGGAGCTGTTTCTT. This sequence encodes CASSTKTSGRGSRELFL.